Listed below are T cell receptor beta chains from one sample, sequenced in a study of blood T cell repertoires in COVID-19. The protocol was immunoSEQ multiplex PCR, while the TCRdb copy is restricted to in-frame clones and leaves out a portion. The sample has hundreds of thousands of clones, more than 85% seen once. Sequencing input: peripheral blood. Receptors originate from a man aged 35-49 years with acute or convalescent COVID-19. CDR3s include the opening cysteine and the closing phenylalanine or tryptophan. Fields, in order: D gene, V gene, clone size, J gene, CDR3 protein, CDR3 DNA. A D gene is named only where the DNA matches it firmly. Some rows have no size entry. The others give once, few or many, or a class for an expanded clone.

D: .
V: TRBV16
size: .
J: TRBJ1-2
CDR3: CASSQSRQLINYGYTF
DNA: TGTGCCAGCAGCCAATCGAGGCAACTGATTAACTATGGCTACACCTTC

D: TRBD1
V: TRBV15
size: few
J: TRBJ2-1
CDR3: CATSRRGSQGAGEQFF
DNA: TGTGCCACCAGCAGACGTGGATCTCAGGGGGCTGGTGAGCAGTTCTTC

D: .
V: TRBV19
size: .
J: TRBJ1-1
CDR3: CASSIEGGTEAFF
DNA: TGTGCCAGTAGTATAGAAGGGGGCACTGAAGCTTTCTTT

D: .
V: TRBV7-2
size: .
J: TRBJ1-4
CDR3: CASSLLGPGEKLFF
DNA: TGTGCCAGCAGCTTGTTGGGGCCCGGAGAAAAACTGTTTTTT

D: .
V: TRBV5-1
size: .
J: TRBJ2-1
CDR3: CASSPGPTGEGEQFF
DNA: TGCGCCAGCAGCCCCGGGCCGACAGGGGAGGGTGAGCAGTTCTTC

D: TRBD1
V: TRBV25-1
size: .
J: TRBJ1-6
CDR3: CASSDGQVFSPLHF
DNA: TGTGCCAGCAGTGATGGACAGGTTTTCTCACCCCTCCACTTT

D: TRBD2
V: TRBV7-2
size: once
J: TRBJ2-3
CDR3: CASSKTSGSTDTQYF
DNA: TGTGCCAGCAGCAAAACTAGCGGCTCCACAGATACGCAGTATTTT

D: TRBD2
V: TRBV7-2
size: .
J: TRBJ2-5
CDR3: CASSSPLAGGAPQETQYF
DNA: TGTGCCAGCAGCTCCCCGCTAGCGGGGGGCGCCCCCCAAGAGACCCAGTACTTC

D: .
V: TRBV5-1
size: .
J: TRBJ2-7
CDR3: CASSLGGGSDYEQYF
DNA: TGCGCCAGCAGCTTGGGGGGCGGCTCCGACTACGAGCAGTACTTC

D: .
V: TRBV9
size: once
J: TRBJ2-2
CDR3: CASSVGLAVGELFF
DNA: TGTGCCAGCAGCGTAGGCCTAGCAGTCGGGGAGCTGTTTTTT

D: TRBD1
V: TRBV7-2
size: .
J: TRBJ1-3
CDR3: CASRPSGTGGFSGNTIYF
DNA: TGTGCCAGCAGACCCTCTGGGACAGGGGGGTTCTCTGGAAACACCATATATTTT

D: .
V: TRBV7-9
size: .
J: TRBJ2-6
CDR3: CASSLGGGGPGANVLTF
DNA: TGTGCCAGCAGCTTAGGGGGCGGGGGCCCTGGGGCCAACGTCCTGACTTTC

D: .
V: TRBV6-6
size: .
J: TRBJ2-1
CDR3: CASSYSGPYNEQFF
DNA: TGTGCCAGCAGTTACTCGGGGCCTTACAATGAGCAGTTCTTC

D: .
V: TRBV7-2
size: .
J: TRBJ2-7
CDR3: CASSLFPGSYEQYF
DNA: TGTGCCAGCAGCTTATTTCCGGGCTCCTACGAGCAGTACTTC